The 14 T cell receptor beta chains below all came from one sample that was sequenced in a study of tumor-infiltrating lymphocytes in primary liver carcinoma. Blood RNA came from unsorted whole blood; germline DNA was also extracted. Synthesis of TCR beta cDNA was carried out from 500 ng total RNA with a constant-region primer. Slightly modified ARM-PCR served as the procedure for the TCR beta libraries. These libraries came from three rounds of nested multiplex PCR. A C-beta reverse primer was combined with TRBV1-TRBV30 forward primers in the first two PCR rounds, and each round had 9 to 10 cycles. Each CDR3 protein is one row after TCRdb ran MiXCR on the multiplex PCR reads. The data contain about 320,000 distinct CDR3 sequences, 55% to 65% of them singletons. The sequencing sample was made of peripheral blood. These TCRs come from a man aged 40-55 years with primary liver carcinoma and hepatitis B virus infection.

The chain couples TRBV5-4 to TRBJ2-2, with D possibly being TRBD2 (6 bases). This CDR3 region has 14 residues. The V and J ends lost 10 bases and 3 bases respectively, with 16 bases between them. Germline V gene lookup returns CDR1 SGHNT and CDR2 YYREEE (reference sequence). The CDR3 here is CASTEGPDTGELFF. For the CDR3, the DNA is TGTGCCTCCACGGAGGGCCCGGACACCGGGGAGCTGTTTTTT.

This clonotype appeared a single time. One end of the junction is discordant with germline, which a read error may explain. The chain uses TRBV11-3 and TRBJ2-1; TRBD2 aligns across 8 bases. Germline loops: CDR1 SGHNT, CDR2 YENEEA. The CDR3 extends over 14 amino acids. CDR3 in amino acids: CASSRELAGNEQFF. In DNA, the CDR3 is TGTGCAAGCAGCCGCGAGCTAGCGGGCAATGAGCAGTTCTTC.

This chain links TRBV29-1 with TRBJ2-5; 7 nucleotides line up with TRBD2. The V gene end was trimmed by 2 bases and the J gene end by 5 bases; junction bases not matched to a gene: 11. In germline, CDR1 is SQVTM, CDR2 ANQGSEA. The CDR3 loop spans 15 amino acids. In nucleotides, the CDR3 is TGCAGCGTTGAATATCGCGGGGAGGGTACGGAGACCCAGTACTTC. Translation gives CSVEYRGEGTETQYF. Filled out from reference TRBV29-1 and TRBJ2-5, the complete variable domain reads SAVISQKPSRDICQRGTSLTIQCQVDSQVTMMFWYRQQPGQSLTLIATANQGSEATYESGFVIDKFPISRPNLTFSTLTVSNMSPEDSSIYLCSVEYRGEGTETQYFGPGTRLLVL.

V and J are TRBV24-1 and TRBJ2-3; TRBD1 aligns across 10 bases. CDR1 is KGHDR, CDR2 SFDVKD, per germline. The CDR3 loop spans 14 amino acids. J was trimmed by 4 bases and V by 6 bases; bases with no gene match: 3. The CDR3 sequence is CATSNDRGPDTQYF. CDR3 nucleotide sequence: TGTGCCACCAGTAACGACAGGGGGCCAGATACGCAGTATTTT.

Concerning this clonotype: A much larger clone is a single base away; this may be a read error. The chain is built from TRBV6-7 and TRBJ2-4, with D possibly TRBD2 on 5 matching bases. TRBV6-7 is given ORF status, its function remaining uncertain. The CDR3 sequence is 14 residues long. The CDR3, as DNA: TGTGCCAGCAGTTACTCCGGGGATCGGTACATTAAGTACTTC. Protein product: CASSYSGDRYIKYF.

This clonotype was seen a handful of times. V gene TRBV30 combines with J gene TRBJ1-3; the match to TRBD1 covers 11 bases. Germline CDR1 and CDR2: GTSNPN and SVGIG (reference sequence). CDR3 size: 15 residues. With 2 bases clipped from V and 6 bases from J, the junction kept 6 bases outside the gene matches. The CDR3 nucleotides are TGTGCCTGGAGTCCGGACAGGGGGCAAAAAAACACCATATATTTT. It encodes CAWSPDRGQKNTIYF.

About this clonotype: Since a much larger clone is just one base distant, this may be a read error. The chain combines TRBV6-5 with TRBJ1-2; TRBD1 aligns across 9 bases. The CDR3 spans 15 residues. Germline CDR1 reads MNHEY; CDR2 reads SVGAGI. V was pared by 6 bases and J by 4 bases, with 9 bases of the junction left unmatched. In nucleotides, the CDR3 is TGTGCCAGCAGATTGACAGGGGGGGTCATCTATGGCTACACCTTC. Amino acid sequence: CASRLTGGVIYGYTF.

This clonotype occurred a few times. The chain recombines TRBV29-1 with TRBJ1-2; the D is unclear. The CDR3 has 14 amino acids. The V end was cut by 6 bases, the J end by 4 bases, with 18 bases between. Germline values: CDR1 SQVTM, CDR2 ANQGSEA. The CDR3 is CSVKCGESIYGYTF. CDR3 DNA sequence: TGCAGCGTCAAGTGTGGAGAGTCGATCTATGGCTACACCTTC.

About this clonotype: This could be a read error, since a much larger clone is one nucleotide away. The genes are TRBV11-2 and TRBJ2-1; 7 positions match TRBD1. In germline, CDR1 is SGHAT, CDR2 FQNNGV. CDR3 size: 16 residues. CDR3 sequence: CARSANRGGSYNEQFF. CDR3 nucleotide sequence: TGTGCCCGCAGCGCCAACAGGGGCGGGTCCTACAATGAGCAGTTCTTC.

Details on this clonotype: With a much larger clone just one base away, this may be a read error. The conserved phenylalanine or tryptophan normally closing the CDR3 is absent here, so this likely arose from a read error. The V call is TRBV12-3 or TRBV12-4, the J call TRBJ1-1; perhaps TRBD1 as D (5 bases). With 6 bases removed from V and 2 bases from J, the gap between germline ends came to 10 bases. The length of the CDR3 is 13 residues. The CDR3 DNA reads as TGTGCCAGCAGGACCGGGACTAACACTGAAGCTTTCTTA. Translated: CASRTGTNTEAFL.

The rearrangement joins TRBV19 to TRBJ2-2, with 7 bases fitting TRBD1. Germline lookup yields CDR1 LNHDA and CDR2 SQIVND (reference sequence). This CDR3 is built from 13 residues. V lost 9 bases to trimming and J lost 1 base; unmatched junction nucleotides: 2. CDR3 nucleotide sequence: TGTGCCAGCCGGGACAGGAACACCGGGGAGCTGTTTTTT. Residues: CASRDRNTGELFF.

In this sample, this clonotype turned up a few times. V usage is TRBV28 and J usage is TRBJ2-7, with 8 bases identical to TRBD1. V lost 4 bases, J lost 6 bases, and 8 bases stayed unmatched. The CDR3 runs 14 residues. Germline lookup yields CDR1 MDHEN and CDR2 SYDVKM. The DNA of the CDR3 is TGTGCCAGCAGTTCTGGACAGGGTACCTCCGAGCAGTACTTC. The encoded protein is CASSSGQGTSEQYF.

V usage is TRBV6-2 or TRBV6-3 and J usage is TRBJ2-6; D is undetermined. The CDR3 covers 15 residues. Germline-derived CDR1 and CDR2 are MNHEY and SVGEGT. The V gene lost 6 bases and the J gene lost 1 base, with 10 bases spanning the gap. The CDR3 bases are TGTGCCAGCAGGTCCAGAGTATCTGGGGCCAACGTCCTGACTTTC. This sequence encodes CASRSRVSGANVLTF.

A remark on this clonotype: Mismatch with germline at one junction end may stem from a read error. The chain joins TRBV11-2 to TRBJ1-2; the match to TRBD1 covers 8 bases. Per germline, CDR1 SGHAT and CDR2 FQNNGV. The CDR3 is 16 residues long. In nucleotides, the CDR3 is TGTGCCAGCAGCTTAGATGGCTGGACAGGGAACTATAGCTACACCTTC. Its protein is CASSLDGWTGNYSYTF.